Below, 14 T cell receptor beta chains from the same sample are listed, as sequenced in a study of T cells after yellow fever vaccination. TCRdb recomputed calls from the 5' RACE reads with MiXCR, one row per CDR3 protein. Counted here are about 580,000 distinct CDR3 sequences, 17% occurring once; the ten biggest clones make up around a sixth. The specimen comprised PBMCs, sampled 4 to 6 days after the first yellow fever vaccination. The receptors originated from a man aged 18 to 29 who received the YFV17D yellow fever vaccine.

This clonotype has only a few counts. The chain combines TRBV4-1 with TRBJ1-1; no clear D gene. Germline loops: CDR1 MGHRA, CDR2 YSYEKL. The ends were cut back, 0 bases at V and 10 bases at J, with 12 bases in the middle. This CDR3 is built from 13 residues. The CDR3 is CASSQDFGGRAFF. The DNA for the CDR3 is TGCGCCAGCAGCCAAGATTTCGGCGGGCGAGCTTTCTTT.

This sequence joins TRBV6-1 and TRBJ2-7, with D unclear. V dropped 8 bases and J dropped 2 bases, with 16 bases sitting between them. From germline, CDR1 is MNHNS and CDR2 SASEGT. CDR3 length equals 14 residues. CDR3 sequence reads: CASGSKTTPYEQYV. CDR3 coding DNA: TGTGCCAGCGGTAGCAAGACAACCCCCTACGAGCAGTACGTC.

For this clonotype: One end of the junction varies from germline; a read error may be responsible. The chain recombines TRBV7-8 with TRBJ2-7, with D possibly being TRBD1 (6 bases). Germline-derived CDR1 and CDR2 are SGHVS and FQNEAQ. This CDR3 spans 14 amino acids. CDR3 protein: CASSLEGARTEWVF. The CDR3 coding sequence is TGTGCCAGCAGCTTAGAAGGGGCCAGGACAGAATGGGTTTTC.

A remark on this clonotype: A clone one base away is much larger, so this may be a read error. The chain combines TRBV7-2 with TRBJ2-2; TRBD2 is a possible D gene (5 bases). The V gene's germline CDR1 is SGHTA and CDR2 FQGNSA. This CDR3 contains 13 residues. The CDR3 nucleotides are TGTGCCAGCAGCTTATACTACACCGGGGAGCTGCTTTTT. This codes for CASSLYYTGELLF.

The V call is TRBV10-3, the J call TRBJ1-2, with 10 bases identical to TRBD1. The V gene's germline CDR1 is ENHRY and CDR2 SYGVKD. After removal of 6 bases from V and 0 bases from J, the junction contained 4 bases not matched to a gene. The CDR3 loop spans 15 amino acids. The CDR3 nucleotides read TGTGCCATCAGGATCGGACAGGGGGCTAACTATGGCTACACCTTC. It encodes CAIRIGQGANYGYTF.

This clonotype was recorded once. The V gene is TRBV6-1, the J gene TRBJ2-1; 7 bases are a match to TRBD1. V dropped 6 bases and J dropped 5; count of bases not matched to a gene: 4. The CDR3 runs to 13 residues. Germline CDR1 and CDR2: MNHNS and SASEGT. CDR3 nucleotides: TGTGCCAGCAGGCCGACAGGGAACAATGAGCAGTTCTTC. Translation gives CASRPTGNNEQFF.

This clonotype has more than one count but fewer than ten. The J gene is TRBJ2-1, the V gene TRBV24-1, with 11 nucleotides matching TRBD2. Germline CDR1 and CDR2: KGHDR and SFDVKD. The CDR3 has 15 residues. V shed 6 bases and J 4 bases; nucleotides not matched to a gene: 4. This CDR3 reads CATSHSGGAYNEQFF. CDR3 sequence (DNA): TGTGCCACCAGTCATAGCGGGGGGGCATACAATGAGCAGTTCTTC.

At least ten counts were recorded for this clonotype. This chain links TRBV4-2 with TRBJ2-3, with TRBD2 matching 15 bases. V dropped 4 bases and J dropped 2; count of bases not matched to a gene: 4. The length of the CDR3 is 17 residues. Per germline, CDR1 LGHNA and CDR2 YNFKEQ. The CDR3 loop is CASSPGLAGGITDTQYF. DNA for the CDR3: TGTGCCAGCAGCCCCGGACTAGCGGGGGGGATCACAGATACGCAGTATTTT.

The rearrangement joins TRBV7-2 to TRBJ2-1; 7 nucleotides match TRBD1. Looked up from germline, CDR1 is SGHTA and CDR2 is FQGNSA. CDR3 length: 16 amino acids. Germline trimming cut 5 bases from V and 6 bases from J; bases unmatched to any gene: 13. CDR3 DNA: TGTGCCAGCAGCGCAAGAGCAGGGGGTCTGGGCAATGAGCAGTTCTTC. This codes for CASSARAGGLGNEQFF.

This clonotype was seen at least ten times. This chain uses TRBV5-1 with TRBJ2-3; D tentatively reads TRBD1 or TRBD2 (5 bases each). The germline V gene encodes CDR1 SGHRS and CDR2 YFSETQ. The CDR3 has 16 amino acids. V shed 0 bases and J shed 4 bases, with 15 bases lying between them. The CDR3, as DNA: TGCGCCAGCAGCTTGGGGGGGTCAGGACCCCCAGATACGCAGTATTTT. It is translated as CASSLGGSGPPDTQYF.

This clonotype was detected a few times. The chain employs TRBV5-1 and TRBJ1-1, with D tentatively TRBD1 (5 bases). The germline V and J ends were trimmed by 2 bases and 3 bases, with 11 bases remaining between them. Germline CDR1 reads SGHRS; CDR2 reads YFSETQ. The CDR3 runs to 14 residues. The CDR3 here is CASSLLGPDTEAFF. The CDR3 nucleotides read TGCGCCAGCAGCTTACTGGGACCGGACACTGAAGCTTTCTTT.

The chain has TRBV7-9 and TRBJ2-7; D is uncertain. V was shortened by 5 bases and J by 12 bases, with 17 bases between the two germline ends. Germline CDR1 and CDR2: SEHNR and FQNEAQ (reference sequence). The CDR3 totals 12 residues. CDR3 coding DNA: TGTGCCAGCAGCCCTAGGGTCGACCGGGCGTACTTC. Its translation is CASSPRVDRAYF.

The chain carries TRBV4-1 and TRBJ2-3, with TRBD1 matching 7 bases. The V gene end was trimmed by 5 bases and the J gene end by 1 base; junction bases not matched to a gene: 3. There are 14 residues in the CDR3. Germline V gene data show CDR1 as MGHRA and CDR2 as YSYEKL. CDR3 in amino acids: CASSDGQGTDTQYF. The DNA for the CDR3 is TGCGCCAGCAGCGATGGACAGGGCACAGATACGCAGTATTTT.

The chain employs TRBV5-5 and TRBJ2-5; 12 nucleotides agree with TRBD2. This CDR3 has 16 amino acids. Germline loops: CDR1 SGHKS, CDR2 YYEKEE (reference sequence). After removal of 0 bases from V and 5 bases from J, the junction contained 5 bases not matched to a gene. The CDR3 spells CASSLGTSGTLETQYF. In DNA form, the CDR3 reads TGTGCCAGCAGCTTGGGGACTAGCGGGACATTGGAGACCCAGTACTTC.